The 7 T cell receptor beta chains presented below share a single source sample, sequenced in a study of early T cells in non-severe SARS-CoV-2 infection. Using its own MiXCR run on the 5' RACE reads, TCRdb lists one record per CDR3 protein. There are about 50,000 distinct CDR3 sequences in the sample; around 10% occur only once, and roughly 5.5% lies in the top ten. The source material was whole blood, sampled at baseline. The source of these receptors is an adult who was a healthcare worker with PCR-confirmed SARS-CoV-2 infection or an uninfected control (not recorded which).

This clonotype was seen more than once but under ten times. The chain links TRBV2 to TRBJ1-1, with D tentatively TRBD1 (6 bases). This CDR3 contains 13 residues. Looked up from germline, CDR1 is SNHLY and CDR2 is FYNNEI. Between the trimmed V and J ends, which lost 5 bases and 2 bases, there was a span of 9 bases. CDR3 nucleotide sequence: TGTGCCAGCAGTTCAGGGGAAAACACTGAAGCTTTCTTT. It yields the protein CASSSGENTEAFF.

This clonotype is classed as medium-sized. CDR3 protein: CASSRGTGELFF. DNA of the CDR3: TGTGCCAGCAGCCGGGGCACCGGGGAGCTGTTTTTT. The chain employs TRBV7-9 and TRBJ2-2; a weak D match, TRBD2 (5 bases). The V gene's germline CDR1 is SEHNR and CDR2 FQNEAQ (reference sequence). Trimming removed 5 bases from V and 4 bases from J, with 5 bases in between. The CDR3 sequence is 12 residues long. The whole variable domain, filled in from reference TRBV7-9 and TRBJ2-2, reads DTGVSQNPRHKITKRGQNVTFRCDPISEHNRLYWYRQTLGQGPEFLTYFQNEAQLEKSRLLSDRFSAERPKGSFSTLEIQRTEQGDSAMYLCASSRGTGELFFGEGSRLTVL.

This sequence joins TRBV7-2 and TRBJ2-2; TRBD1 aligns across 7 bases. CDR1 is SGHTA and CDR2 is FQGNSA in the germline V gene. Trimming cost V 3 bases and J 3 bases; bases outside gene matches: 1. The CDR3 consists of 14 residues. CDR3 nucleotides: TGTGCCAGCAGCTTGGGACAGCACACCGGGGAGCTGTTTTTT. It codes for CASSLGQHTGELFF.

This clonotype was picked up many times. The chain combines TRBV5-4 with TRBJ1-2; unclear D gene. This CDR3 comprises 14 residues. CDR1 is SGHNT, CDR2 YYREEE, per germline (reference sequence). The V gene lost 3 bases and the J gene lost 2 bases, with 11 bases spanning the gap. The CDR3 sequence is CASSSTAGNYGYTF. The CDR3 region has the DNA TGTGCCAGCAGCTCGACGGCCGGCAACTATGGCTACACCTTC.

This chain connects TRBV6-2 or TRBV6-3 to TRBJ1-1, with 8 nucleotides matching TRBD1. Germline lookup yields CDR1 MNHEY and CDR2 SVGEGT. V lost 0 bases and J lost 12; bases outside the gene matches: 3. The CDR3 is 12 amino acids. The CDR3 region has the DNA TGTGCCAGCAGTTACTCCACAGGGGGGACTTTCTTT. It translates to CASSYSTGGTFF.

This clonotype was counted ten times or more. The chain uses TRBV11-3 and TRBJ2-1; 10 bases are shared with TRBD2. Losses at the gene ends were 4 bases for V and 5 bases for J; bases not matched to a gene: 11. Germline V gene data show CDR1 as SGHNT and CDR2 as YENEEA. The CDR3 has 17 residues. The chain's CDR3 is CASSSYWASGGDNEQFF. DNA of the CDR3: TGTGCCAGCAGCTCCTACTGGGCTAGCGGGGGTGACAATGAGCAGTTCTTC.

In its sample, this clonotype was seen many times. The chain links TRBV7-2 to TRBJ1-4, with 8 bases identical to TRBD1. The CDR3 runs 14 residues. Germline assignment: CDR1 SGHTA and CDR2 FQGNSA. V dropped 5 bases and J dropped 7; count of bases not matched to a gene: 6. CDR3 sequence (DNA): TGTGCCAGCAGCCAGACAGGGGTGATTGAAAAACTGTTTTTT. Its protein product is CASSQTGVIEKLFF.